The next 14 T cell receptor beta chains were all read from a single sample in a study of control samples from healthy donors and cancer patients (dated by TCRdb to the early 2020s). The method was the immunoSEQ multiplex PCR assay. Held by TCRdb, this immuneACCESS table contains in-frame sequences only and omits some clones. Under half of the omission traces to an unresolved V gene where checked; the cause of the rest is unknown. In all, the sample holds roughly 98,000 clones, and about 92% of those were seen once. The top ten clonotypes cover over 8% of the sample. The sequencing sample was made of blood. The receptors here all came from a young man in good health.

This clone appeared a few times. The chain links TRBV19 to TRBJ1-6; TRBD1 is a possible D gene (6 bases). Germline assignment: CDR1 LNHDA and CDR2 SQIVND (reference sequence). Trimming left V 11 bases short and J 7 bases short, with 18 bases between. This CDR3 is built from 14 residues. Written as DNA, the CDR3 is TGTGCCGTCCGGGACAACCCATGGAATTCACCCCTCCACTTT. It specifies CAVRDNPWNSPLHF.

The chain combines TRBV7-2 with TRBJ2-7; D assignment may be TRBD1 or TRBD2 (6 bases each). V dropped 4 bases and J dropped 3 bases, with 19 bases sitting between them. CDR1 and CDR2 (germline): SGHTA, FQGNSA. This CDR3 has 16 amino acids. The CDR3 sequence is CASSSGAVDWVYEQYF. The CDR3 DNA follows: TGTGCCAGCAGCTCGGGGGCGGTGGACTGGGTCTACGAGCAGTACTTC.

The V call is TRBV5-6, the J call TRBJ2-7, with D perhaps matching TRBD1 (6 bases). V lost 3 bases to trimming and J lost 6 bases, with 10 bases between them. Germline lookup yields CDR1 SGHDT and CDR2 YYEEEE. The CDR3 loop spans 12 amino acids. The CDR3 nucleotides read TGTGCCAGCAGCTCCGGACAGAGCGAGCAGTACTTC. The encoded protein is CASSSGQSEQYF.

The chain uses TRBV7-9 and TRBJ2-7; TRBD2 is a possible D gene (7 bases). V dropped 3 bases and J dropped 1 base, with 10 bases sitting between them. This CDR3 has 14 residues. In germline, CDR1 is SEHNR, CDR2 FQNEAQ (reference sequence). The CDR3 reads CASSFEGGSYEQYF. In DNA, the CDR3 is TGTGCCAGCAGCTTTGAGGGGGGGTCCTACGAGCAGTACTTC.

The DNA for the CDR3 is TGCGCCAGCAGCTTGACCCCAGGGAACACCGGGGAGCTGTTTTTT. This encodes CASSLTPGNTGELFF. The chain links TRBV5-1 to TRBJ2-2; no reliable D call. The CDR3 has 15 residues. Germline CDR1 is SGHRS and CDR2 is YFSETQ. The V gene lost 1 base and the J gene lost 1 base, with 8 bases spanning the gap.

This chain uses TRBV19 with TRBJ2-1, with TRBD2 matching 10 bases. The CDR3 sequence is 14 residues long. V trimming: 7 bases; J trimming: 7 bases; junction bases outside the gene matches: 7. Germline V CDR1 and CDR2: LNHDA, SQIVND (reference sequence). For the CDR3, the DNA is TGTGCCAGTACCGGGACTAGCGAGATAAATGAGCAGTTCTTC. It yields the protein CASTGTSEINEQFF.

The chain uses TRBV7-9 and TRBJ2-7; 7 bases are shared with TRBD1. Looked up from germline, CDR1 is SEHNR and CDR2 is FQNEAQ (reference sequence). This CDR3 is built from 16 residues. The ends lost 0 bases at V and 7 bases at J; junction bases unmatched: 12. Here the CDR3 reads CASSLAPTGRPMEQYF. In DNA form, the CDR3 reads TGTGCCAGCAGCTTAGCGCCGACAGGGCGCCCTATGGAGCAGTACTTC.

This chain connects TRBV30 to TRBJ2-5, with D possibly TRBD1 on 5 matching bases. This CDR3 is built from 15 residues. Germline loops: CDR1 GTSNPN, CDR2 SVGIG (reference sequence). V lost 2 bases and J lost 5, with 18 bases in between. The CDR3 nucleotides read TGTGCCTGGAGTACCCGCAGGGCGGTTAGGGAGACCCAGTACTTC. Its translation is CAWSTRRAVRETQYF.

This rearrangement joins TRBV13 to TRBJ2-1; 7 positions agree with TRBD2. Germline values: CDR1 PRHDT, CDR2 FYEKMQ (reference sequence). This CDR3 is 16 amino acids long. V lost 5 bases to trimming and J lost 7 bases; unmatched junction nucleotides: 14. This CDR3 reads CASSPTAGAFRNEQFF. The DNA for the CDR3 is TGTGCCAGCAGCCCCACTGCGGGAGCATTTAGGAATGAGCAGTTCTTC.

This sequence joins TRBV15 and TRBJ1-2; perhaps TRBD1 as D (6 bases). The germline V and J ends were trimmed by 5 bases and 8 bases, with 27 bases remaining between them. The germline V gene has CDR1 LNHNV and CDR2 YYDKDF (reference sequence). This CDR3 is built from 17 residues. CDR3 loop: CATSGGHNRQAPGGYTF. For the CDR3, the DNA is TGTGCCACCAGCGGAGGCCACAATAGACAGGCCCCCGGGGGCTACACCTTC.

V usage is TRBV6-2 or TRBV6-3 and J usage is TRBJ1-2, with D maybe TRBD1 (6 bases). CDR3 length equals 14 residues. V lost 7 bases and J 0 bases, leaving 12 bases between the germline ends. Germline V gene data show CDR1 as MNHEY and CDR2 as SVGEGT. The CDR3 protein is CASTPRTANYGYTF. The DNA for the CDR3 is TGTGCCAGCACCCCTCGGACAGCTAACTATGGCTACACCTTC.

This rearrangement joins TRBV6-5 to TRBJ2-2; TRBD1 aligns across 8 bases. The V gene's germline CDR1 is MNHEY and CDR2 SVGAGI. This CDR3 contains 15 residues. J gave up 13 bases and V 2 bases, and 12 bases lay outside the gene matches. The chain's CDR3 is CASSYQARGDRGLFF. As DNA, the CDR3 is TGTGCCAGCAGTTACCAGGCCCGGGGCGACAGGGGGCTGTTTTTT.

V and J are TRBV5-1 and TRBJ2-7; D is undetermined. V was clipped by 0 bases and J by 5 bases, with 6 bases between them. The CDR3 is 12 residues long. Germline V gene data show CDR1 as SGHRS and CDR2 as YFSETQ. The CDR3 coding sequence is TGCGCCAGCAGCTTGGGTCAGAACGAGCAGTACTTC. Translated, it gives CASSLGQNEQYF.

The rearrangement uses TRBV18 and TRBJ2-2, with D perhaps given as TRBD1 or TRBD2 (6 bases each). The CDR3 is 17 amino acids. CDR1 is KGHSH, CDR2 LQKENI, per germline. The V and J ends lost 2 bases and 1 base respectively, with 14 bases between them. Written as DNA, the CDR3 is TGTGCCAGCTCACCAGGATGGGCGGGACAGAACACCGGGGAGCTGTTTTTT. It translates to CASSPGWAGQNTGELFF.